These T cell receptor beta chains were read from a single sample in a study of blood T cell repertoires in COVID-19. Clones were sequenced by immunoSEQ multiplex PCR, and TCRdb holds only the in-frame ones, with some missing. The sample yields nearly 25,000 clones, 92% seen once. Sequencing used peripheral blood. These receptors all come from a man in his 70s with active COVID-19. CDR3s include the opening cysteine and the closing phenylalanine or tryptophan. A D gene is named only where the DNA matches it firmly. Size is stated for part of the rows, as once, few or many counts, or as a class when the clone is expanded.

clone_size,j_call,d_call,v_call,cdr3_nt,cdr3_aa
.,TRBJ2-1,.,TRBV9,TGTGCCAGCAGCCCTTCGGGGAGCTCCTACAATGAGCAGTTCTTC,CASSPSGSSYNEQFF
.,TRBJ2-1,.,TRBV18,TGTGCCAGCTCGTCGTCCGCCGGCAATGAGCAGTTCTTC,CASSSSAGNEQFF
.,TRBJ2-7,.,TRBV18,TGTGCCAGCTCACCGGGGCTCACCTACGAGCAGTACTTC,CASSPGLTYEQYF
.,TRBJ1-2,.,TRBV28,TGTGCCAGCAGTCTCGGACAGTTCAACTATGGCTACACCTTC,CASSLGQFNYGYTF
.,TRBJ2-5,TRBD1,TRBV28,TGTGCCAGCAGTTTATTGCTGAGGGGGCCGATCTCCGAGACCCAGTACTTC,CASSLLLRGPISETQYF
.,TRBJ2-7,.,TRBV12-3/TRBV12-4,TGTGCCAGCAGTTTGAGAGGCCGGGGGGAGCAGTACTTC,CASSLRGRGEQYF
.,TRBJ1-1,.,TRBV9,TGTGCCAGCAGTGGAGCCGTCGACAGGAACACTGAAGCTTTCTTT,CASSGAVDRNTEAFF
.,TRBJ2-4,TRBD1,TRBV4-1,TGCGCCAGCAGCCAAGCCTTAACAGGGGGAAATAGGGCCAAAAACATTCAGTACTTC,CASSQALTGGNRAKNIQYF
.,TRBJ2-3,.,TRBV11-1,TGTGCCAGCAGCTTAGACCAGTATCCAGATACGCAGTATTTT,CASSLDQYPDTQYF
.,TRBJ2-5,.,TRBV7-9,TGTGCCAGCAGCCACCCGACTCTTCACGGGGGTCAAGAGACCCAGTACTTC,CASSHPTLHGGQETQYF
.,TRBJ1-1,.,TRBV7-9,TGTGCCAGCAGCTTAGGACAGGTCAACACTGAAGCTTTCTTT,CASSLGQVNTEAFF
.,TRBJ2-3,.,TRBV27,TGTGCCAGCAGTTCGCTAGTTGGCGGGGGCCACACAGATACGCAGTATTTT,CASSSLVGGGHTDTQYF
.,TRBJ1-5,TRBD1,TRBV5-8,TGTGCCAGCAGCCAAGGGACAGGGGTGGGCAATCAGCCCCAGCATTTT,CASSQGTGVGNQPQHF
.,TRBJ2-7,.,TRBV9,TGTGCCAGCAGCACCGGGACAAGGCCGTACGAGCAGTACTTC,CASSTGTRPYEQYF
.,TRBJ2-1,TRBD2,TRBV19,TGTGCCAGTAAGGCGGGAGGTACATACAATGAGCAGTTCTTC,CASKAGGTYNEQFF
.,TRBJ2-5,TRBD1,TRBV14,TGTGCCAGCAGCCAACTCCGGGACAGGGGAGGAGAGACCCAGTACTTC,CASSQLRDRGGETQYF
.,TRBJ2-2,.,TRBV4-2,TGTGCCAGCAGCCATGACGACAGCTATAGCACCGGGGAGCTGTTTTTT,CASSHDDSYSTGELFF
.,TRBJ1-6,TRBD1,TRBV30,TGTGCCTGGAGCCGGGACAGGGGTTCACCCCTCCACTTT,CAWSRDRGSPLHF
.,TRBJ1-4,TRBD1,TRBV30,TGTGCCTGGAGTGCCCCAGGGGGCACTAATGAAAAACTGTTTTTT,CAWSAPGGTNEKLFF
.,TRBJ2-7,TRBD1,TRBV28,TGTGCCAGCAGGACCGGGACAGGGTCCTACGAGCAGTACTTC,CASRTGTGSYEQYF
.,TRBJ2-1,TRBD2,TRBV11-2,TGTGCCAGCAGCTTGGGCAGGACTAGCGGGGGAGGGCATGAGCAGTTCTTC,CASSLGRTSGGGHEQFF
.,TRBJ2-4,TRBD1,TRBV27,TGTGCCAGCACAGGACAGGGGCGAAACATTCAGTACTTC,CASTGQGRNIQYF
.,TRBJ2-3,.,TRBV7-2,TGTGCCAGCAGCTTGAATGGCTTTAGCACAGATACGCAGTATTTT,CASSLNGFSTDTQYF
.,TRBJ2-7,.,TRBV7-9,TGTGCCAGCAGCCTCGGGGGGCACGAAACCTACGAGCAGTACTTC,CASSLGGHETYEQYF
.,TRBJ1-5,.,TRBV28,TGTGCCAGCAGTTTGGGGGGGCTTAGCAATCAGCCCCAGCATTTT,CASSLGGLSNQPQHF
.,TRBJ2-7,.,TRBV15,TGTGCCACCAGCAGAGATAAATTGGTAGGAGACGAGCAGTACTTC,CATSRDKLVGDEQYF
.,TRBJ2-7,.,TRBV5-6,TGTGCCAGCAGCATTGGCTTCCTCTACGAGCAGTACTTC,CASSIGFLYEQYF
.,TRBJ2-1,TRBD2,TRBV4-2,TGTGCCAGCAGCCAAGACTTTAGCGGGATTCGGAATGAGCAGTTCTTC,CASSQDFSGIRNEQFF
.,TRBJ2-2,.,TRBV6-5,TGTGCCAGCAGTTACAATCCGGGGGCCGGGGAGCTGTTTTTT,CASSYNPGAGELFF
.,TRBJ1-2,.,TRBV18,TGTGCCAGCTCACACGACAGGAAGGGCTACACCTTC,CASSHDRKGYTF
.,TRBJ2-5,TRBD2,TRBV7-2,TGTGCCAGCAGCTTAGCGGGGGGGTACCAAGAGACCCAGTACTTC,CASSLAGGYQETQYF
.,TRBJ1-5,.,TRBV18,TGTGCCAGCTCACCAGGTACAGTTTACAATCAGCCCCAGCATTTT,CASSPGTVYNQPQHF
.,TRBJ1-1,TRBD1,TRBV18,TGTGCCAGCTCACGGGGGACAGGCGTCGTCATGAACACTGAAGCTTTCTTT,CASSRGTGVVMNTEAFF
.,TRBJ2-7,TRBD2,TRBV15,TGTGCCACCAGCCTCGGGAGGACCTCCTACGAGCAGTACTTC,CATSLGRTSYEQYF
once,TRBJ1-1,.,TRBV9,TGTGCCAGCAGCGTAGTTACGGGCACTGAAGCTTTCTTT,CASSVVTGTEAFF
.,TRBJ1-5,TRBD1,TRBV18,TGTGCCAGCTCACCCATCGGCAGGGGGGATCAGCCCCAGCATTTT,CASSPIGRGDQPQHF
.,TRBJ2-7,.,TRBV9,TGTGCCAGCAGCGCCCCGGGCAGGGACTACGAGCAGTACTTC,CASSAPGRDYEQYF
.,TRBJ2-2,TRBD2,TRBV9,TGTGCCAGCAGCGGAGACGGGACTAGCGGACAACGAGGGTACGGGGAGCTGTTTTTT,CASSGDGTSGQRGYGELFF
once,TRBJ2-5,TRBD2,TRBV5-4,TGTGCCAGCAGCCCTGGACTAGCGGGAGAGGGAGAGACCCAGTACTTC,CASSPGLAGEGETQYF
.,TRBJ2-1,TRBD2,TRBV28,TGTGCCAGCAGTGTGACTAGCGGGAGGGAGGATGAGCAGTTCTTC,CASSVTSGREDEQFF
once,TRBJ2-1,TRBD2,TRBV4-2,TGTGCCAGCAGCGTAGGGAGGACTAGCGGGTACTCAACCAATGAGCAGTTCTTC,CASSVGRTSGYSTNEQFF
.,TRBJ1-1,TRBD1,TRBV6-4,TGTGCCAGCAGTGACTCGGACAGGGCTACTGAAGCTTTCTTT,CASSDSDRATEAFF
.,TRBJ1-5,.,TRBV19,TGTGCCAGTAGGGAGTGGAGGGAAAATCAGCCCCAGCATTTT,CASREWRENQPQHF
.,TRBJ2-2,TRBD2,TRBV11-2,TGTGCCAGCAGCTTTAGCGGGGGAAACACCGGGGAGCTGTTTTTT,CASSFSGGNTGELFF
.,TRBJ2-2,TRBD2,TRBV18,TGTGCCAGCTCACCATTGGTAGCGGGGATTGGCACCGGGGAGCTGTTTTTT,CASSPLVAGIGTGELFF
.,TRBJ2-3,TRBD2,TRBV4-2,TGTGCCAGCAGCCAAAGGAGCGGGATCGCTAGCACAGATACGCAGTATTTT,CASSQRSGIASTDTQYF
.,TRBJ1-2,TRBD1,TRBV27,TGTGCCAGCTGCCGGAAAGGGACAGGAGATAACTATGGCTACACCTTC,CASCRKGTGDNYGYTF
.,TRBJ2-1,.,TRBV5-4,TGTGCCAGCAGCCCTAGTCTGGGATTTCGGGGTGAGCAGTTCTTC,CASSPSLGFRGEQFF
.,TRBJ2-3,TRBD2,TRBV6-6,TGTGCCAGCAGTCGACAACTAGCGGGAGATACAGATACGCAGTATTTT,CASSRQLAGDTDTQYF
.,TRBJ1-6,.,TRBV19,TGTGCCAGTAGTTTTGGCCGGAGCTCCTATAATTCACCCCTCCACTTT,CASSFGRSSYNSPLHF
.,TRBJ2-7,.,TRBV2,TGTGCCAGCAGAGCCCTAGCGGTACGAGGGGGCTACGAGCAGTACTTC,CASRALAVRGGYEQYF
.,TRBJ1-1,.,TRBV25-1,TGTGCCAGCAGTGGCCTAGGGGGGGGCGAAGCTTTCTTT,CASSGLGGGEAFF
.,TRBJ2-2,.,TRBV30,TGTGCCTGGCGAGCCCGGGGGGCGGGCGGGGAGCTGTTTTTT,CAWRARGAGGELFF
.,TRBJ1-4,TRBD1,TRBV7-2,TGTGCCAGCAGCTTAAACAGGGGGCGGAATGAAAAACTGTTTTTT,CASSLNRGRNEKLFF